This T cell receptor (beta chain) was documented in a study of cytomegalovirus exposure and HLA in healthy donors. The study's findings and limits: Researchers reported in a later analysis that a missense DCLRE1C variant was tied to TCR beta V- and J-gene trimming. Most TCR sequences were uncommon, yet certain public TCRs appeared in many donors.

A multiplex PCR was run with 60 Vbeta primers and 13 Jbeta primers. Data came from immunoSEQ multiplex PCR; TCRdb stores just in-frame clones and leaves some out. The sample comprises 87,000 or so clones, about 76% of which are singletons, and about 5% rests with the top ten. Of note for this clone: What it binds is unknown.

Participants comprised healthy donors of bone marrow. The sequence came from a woman aged 40-49 years in good health and CMV-seronegative. What was sequenced was PBMCs.

CDR3 in amino acids: CASSATGSTEAFF. CDR3 bases: TGTGCCAGCAGCGCGACAGGGTCCACTGAAGCTTTCTTT. J is TRBJ1-1 and V is TRBV7-8; 7 bases align to TRBD1. Germline V gene lookup returns CDR1 SGHVS and CDR2 FQNEAQ. With 5 bases clipped from V and 4 bases from J, the junction kept 4 bases outside the gene matches. The CDR3 is made up of 13 amino acids.